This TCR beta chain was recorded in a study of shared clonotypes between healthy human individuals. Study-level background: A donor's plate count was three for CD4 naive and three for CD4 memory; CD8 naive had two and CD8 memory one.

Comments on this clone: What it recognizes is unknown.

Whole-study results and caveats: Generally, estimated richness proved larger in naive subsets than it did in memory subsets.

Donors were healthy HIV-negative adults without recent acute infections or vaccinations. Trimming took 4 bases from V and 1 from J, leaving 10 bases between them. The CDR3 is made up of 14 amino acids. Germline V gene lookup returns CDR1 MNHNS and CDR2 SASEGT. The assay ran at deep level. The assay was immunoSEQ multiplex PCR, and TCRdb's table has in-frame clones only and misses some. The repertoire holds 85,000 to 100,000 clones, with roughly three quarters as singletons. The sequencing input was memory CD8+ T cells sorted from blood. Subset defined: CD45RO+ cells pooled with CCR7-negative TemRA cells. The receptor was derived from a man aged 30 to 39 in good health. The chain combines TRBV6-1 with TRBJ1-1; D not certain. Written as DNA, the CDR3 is TGTGCCAGCAGTGGTAACAGTCGGAACACTGAAGCTTTCTTT. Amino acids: CASSGNSRNTEAFF.